This TCR beta chain was sequenced in a study of blood T cells in healthy people across ages. Notes on the study in general: The CMV status of each donor remained undetermined, and this could have confounded shifts in expanded clonotypes.

This clonotype was counted between two and nine times. Its antigen is unknown. With a J-beta primer mix and a sample-barcoded 5' primer, a second PCR ran 7 to 11 cycles. TCRdb independently ran MiXCR on the 5' RACE reads; one entry per CDR3 protein. The sample records some 1,800,000 distinct CDR3 sequences, roughly two fifths being singletons. Trimming cost V 0 bases and J 3 bases, with 9 bases left between them. In germline, CDR1 is SGHTA, CDR2 FQGNSA. The CDR3 has 16 amino acids. This chain links TRBV7-2 with TRBJ2-6, with D perhaps TRBD2 (5 bases). This receptor was obtained from a human donor in good health. Sequenced input: blood. Written as DNA, the CDR3 is TGTGCCAGCAGCTTAGCCCCGGGATTTGGGGCCAACGTCCTGACTTTC. Protein: CASSLAPGFGANVLTF.